This T cell receptor (beta chain) was captured by sequencing in a study of cytomegalovirus exposure and HLA in healthy donors. Study-level background: The roughly 110 validation repertoires matched the roughly 650 first-cohort repertoires in platform, a later analysis reported.

Regarding this clone: Its specificity is unknown.

General study findings and limits: High sensitivity and specificity were reportedly achieved when the classifier diagnosed cytomegalovirus status.

V shed 7 bases and J shed 7 bases, with 14 bases lying between them. CDR1 and CDR2 from the germline V gene are MDHEN and SYDVKM. The length of the CDR3 is 13 residues. TCRdb keeps only in-frame clones here, not all; method: immunoSEQ multiplex PCR. The sample holds some 110,000 clones, 70% to 90% seen once. This receptor was obtained from a young man in good health and CMV-seronegative. This chain joins TRBV28 and TRBJ1-3; a weak D match, TRBD1 (6 bases). The specimen was PBMCs. The CDR3 here is CASISRDTNTIYF. In DNA, the CDR3 is TGTGCCAGCATTAGCCGGGACACCAACACCATATATTTT.